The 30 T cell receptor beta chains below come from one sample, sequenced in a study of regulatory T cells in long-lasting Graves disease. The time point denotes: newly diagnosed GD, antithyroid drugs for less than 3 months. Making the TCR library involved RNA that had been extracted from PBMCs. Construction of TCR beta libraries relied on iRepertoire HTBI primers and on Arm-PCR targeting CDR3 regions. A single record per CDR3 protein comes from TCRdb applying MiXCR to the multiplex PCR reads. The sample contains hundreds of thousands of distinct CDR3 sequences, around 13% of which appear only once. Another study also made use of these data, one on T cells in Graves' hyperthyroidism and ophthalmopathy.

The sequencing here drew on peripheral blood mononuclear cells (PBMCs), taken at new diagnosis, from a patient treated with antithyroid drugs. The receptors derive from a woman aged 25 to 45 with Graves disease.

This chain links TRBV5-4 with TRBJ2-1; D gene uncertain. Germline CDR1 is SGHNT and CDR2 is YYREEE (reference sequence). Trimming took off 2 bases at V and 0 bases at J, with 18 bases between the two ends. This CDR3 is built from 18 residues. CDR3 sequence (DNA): TGTGCCAGCAGCTTAAAGCTGACGATCGTGAGCTCCTACAATGAGCAGTTCTTC. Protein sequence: CASSLKLTIVSSYNEQFF. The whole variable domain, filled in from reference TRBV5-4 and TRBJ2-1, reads ETGVTQSPTHLIKTRGQQVTLRCSSQSGHNTVSWYQQALGQGPQFIFQYYREEENGRGNFPPRFSGLQFPNYSSELNVNALELDDSALYLCASSLKLTIVSSYNEQFFGPGTRLTVL.

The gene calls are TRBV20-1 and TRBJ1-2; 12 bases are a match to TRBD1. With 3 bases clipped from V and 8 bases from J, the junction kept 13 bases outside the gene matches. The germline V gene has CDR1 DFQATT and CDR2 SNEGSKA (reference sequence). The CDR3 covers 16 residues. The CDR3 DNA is TGCAGTGCTAGTTTCGGATCGGGACAGGGGGCCGGCGGCTACACCTTC. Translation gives CSASFGSGQGAGGYTF.

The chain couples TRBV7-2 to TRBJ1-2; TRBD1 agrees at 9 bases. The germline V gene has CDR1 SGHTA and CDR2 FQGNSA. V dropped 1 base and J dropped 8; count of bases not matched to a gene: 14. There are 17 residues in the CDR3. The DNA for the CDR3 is TGTGCCAGCAGCTTAGGGGGGCAACAGGGGGCTCGGCGGGGCTACACCTTC. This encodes CASSLGGQQGARRGYTF.

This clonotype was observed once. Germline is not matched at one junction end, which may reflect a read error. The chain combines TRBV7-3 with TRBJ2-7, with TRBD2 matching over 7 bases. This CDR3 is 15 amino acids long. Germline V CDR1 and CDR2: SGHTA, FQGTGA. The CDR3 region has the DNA TGTGCCAGCAGCTCTAGCGGCGGGTTGGGGTACGAGCAGTCCTTC. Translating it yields CASSSSGGLGYEQSF.

The CDR3 DNA reads as TGTGCCTGGAGTCGGACCGTCGGGGGAGCTGGGGCCAACGTCCTGACTTTC. Translating gives CAWSRTVGGAGANVLTF. This chain links TRBV30 with TRBJ2-6, with D possibly matching TRBD2 (6 bases). CDR1 and CDR2 from the germline V gene are GTSNPN and SVGIG (reference sequence). The CDR3 loop spans 17 amino acids. The ends were cut back, 2 bases at V and 2 bases at J, with 16 bases in the middle.

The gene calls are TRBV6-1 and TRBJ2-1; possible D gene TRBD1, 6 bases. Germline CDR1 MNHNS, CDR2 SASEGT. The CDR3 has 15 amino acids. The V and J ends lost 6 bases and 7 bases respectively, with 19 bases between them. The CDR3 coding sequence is TGTGCCAGCAGCACCGACGGCAGGGGCGAGAATGAGCAGTTCTTC. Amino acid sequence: CASSTDGRGENEQFF.

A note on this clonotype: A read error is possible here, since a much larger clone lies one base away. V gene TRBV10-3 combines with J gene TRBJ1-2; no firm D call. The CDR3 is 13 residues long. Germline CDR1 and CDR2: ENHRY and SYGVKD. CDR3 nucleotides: TGTGCCGTCAGTGAAGACCTTAACTATGGCTACACCTTC. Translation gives CAVSEDLNYGYTF.

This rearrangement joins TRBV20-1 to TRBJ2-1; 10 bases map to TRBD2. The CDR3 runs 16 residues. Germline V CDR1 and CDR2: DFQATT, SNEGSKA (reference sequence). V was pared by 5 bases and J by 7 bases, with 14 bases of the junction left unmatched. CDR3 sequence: CSASRRLAGALNEQFF. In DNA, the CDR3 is TGCAGTGCTTCCCGCCGTCTAGCGGGAGCTCTTAATGAGCAGTTCTTC.

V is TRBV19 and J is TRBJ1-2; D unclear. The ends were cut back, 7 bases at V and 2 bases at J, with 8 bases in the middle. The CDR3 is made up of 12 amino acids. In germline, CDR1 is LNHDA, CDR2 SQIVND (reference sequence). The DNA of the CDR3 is TGTGCCAGTAACTATAAGAACTATGGCTACACCTTC. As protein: CASNYKNYGYTF.

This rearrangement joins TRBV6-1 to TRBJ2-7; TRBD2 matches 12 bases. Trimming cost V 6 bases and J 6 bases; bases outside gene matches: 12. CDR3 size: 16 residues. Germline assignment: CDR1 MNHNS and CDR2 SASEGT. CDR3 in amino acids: CASSPSFLAGGGEQYF. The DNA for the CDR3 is TGTGCCAGCAGCCCGAGTTTCCTAGCGGGAGGGGGCGAGCAGTACTTC.

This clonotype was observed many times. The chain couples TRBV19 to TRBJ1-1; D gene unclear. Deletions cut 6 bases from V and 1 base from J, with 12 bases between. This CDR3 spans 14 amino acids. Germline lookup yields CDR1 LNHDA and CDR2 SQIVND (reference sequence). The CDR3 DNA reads TGTGCCAGTAGCCTTCATATGGGGAACACTGAAGCTTTCTTT. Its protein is CASSLHMGNTEAFF.

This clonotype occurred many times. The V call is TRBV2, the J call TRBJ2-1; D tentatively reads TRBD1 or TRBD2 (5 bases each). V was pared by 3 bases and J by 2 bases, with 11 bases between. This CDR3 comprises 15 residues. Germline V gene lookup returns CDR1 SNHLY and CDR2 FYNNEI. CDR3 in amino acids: CASSENGAAYNEQFF. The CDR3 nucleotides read TGTGCCAGCAGTGAGAACGGGGCCGCCTACAATGAGCAGTTCTTC.

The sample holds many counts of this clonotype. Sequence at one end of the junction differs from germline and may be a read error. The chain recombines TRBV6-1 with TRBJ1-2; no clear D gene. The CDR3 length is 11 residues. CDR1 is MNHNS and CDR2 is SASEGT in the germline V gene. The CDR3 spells CASLHGLGIPF. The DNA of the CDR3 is TGTGCCAGCCTCCATGGGCTCGGGATACCCTTC.

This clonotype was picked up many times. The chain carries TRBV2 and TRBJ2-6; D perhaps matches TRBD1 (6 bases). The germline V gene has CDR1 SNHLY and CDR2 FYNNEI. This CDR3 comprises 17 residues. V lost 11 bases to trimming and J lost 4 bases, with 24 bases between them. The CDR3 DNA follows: TGTGCCCGGCAAGGACAGTTGGAGCTCAGGGGGGCCAACGTCCTGACTTTC. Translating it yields CARQGQLELRGANVLTF.

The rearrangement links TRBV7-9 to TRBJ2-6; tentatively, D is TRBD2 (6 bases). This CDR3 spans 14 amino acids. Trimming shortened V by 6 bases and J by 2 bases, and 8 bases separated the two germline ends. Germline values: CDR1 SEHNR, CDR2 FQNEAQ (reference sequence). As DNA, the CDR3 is TGTGCCAGCAGTCGGAGGGCTGGGGCCAACGTCCTGACTTTC. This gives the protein CASSRRAGANVLTF.

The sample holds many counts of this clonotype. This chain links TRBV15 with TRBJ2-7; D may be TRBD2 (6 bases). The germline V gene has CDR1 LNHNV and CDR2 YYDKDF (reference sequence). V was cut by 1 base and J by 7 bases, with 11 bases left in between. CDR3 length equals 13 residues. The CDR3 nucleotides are TGTGCCACCAGCAGAGCGGTCCGGGGGGAGCAGTACTTC. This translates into CATSRAVRGEQYF.

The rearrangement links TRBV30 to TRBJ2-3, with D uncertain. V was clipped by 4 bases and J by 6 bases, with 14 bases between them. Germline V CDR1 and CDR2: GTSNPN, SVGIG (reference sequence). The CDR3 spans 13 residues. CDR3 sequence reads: CAWKELDRDTQYF. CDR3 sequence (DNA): TGTGCCTGGAAGGAATTAGATCGGGATACGCAGTATTTT.

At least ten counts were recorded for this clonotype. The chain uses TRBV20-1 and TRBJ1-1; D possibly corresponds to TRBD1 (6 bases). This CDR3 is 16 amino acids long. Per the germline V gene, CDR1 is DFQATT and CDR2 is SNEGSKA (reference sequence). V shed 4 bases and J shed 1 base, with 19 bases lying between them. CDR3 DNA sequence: TGCAGTGCTAAAATCCCCGGGGGGCGGGGGAACACTGAAGCTTTCTTT. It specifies CSAKIPGGRGNTEAFF.

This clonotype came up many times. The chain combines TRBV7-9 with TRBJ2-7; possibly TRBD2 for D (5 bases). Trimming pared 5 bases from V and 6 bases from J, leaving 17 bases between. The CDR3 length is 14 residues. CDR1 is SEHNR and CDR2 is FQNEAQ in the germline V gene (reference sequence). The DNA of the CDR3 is TGTGCCAGCAGCCCCGGAGGTAGTCTTCTCGAGCAGTACTTC. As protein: CASSPGGSLLEQYF.

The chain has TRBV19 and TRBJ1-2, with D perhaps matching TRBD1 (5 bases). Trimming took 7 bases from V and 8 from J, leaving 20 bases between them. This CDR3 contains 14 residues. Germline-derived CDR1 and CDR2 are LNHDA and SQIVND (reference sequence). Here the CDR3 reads CASTPPGSWGGYTF. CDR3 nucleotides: TGTGCCAGTACTCCACCGGGTAGCTGGGGCGGCTACACCTTC.

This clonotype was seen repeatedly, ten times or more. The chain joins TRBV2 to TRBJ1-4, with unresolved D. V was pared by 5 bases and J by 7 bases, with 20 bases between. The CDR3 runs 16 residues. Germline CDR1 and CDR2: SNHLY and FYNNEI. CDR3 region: CASSPWARSRGEKLFF. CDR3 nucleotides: TGTGCCAGCAGTCCTTGGGCCCGTTCCCGTGGTGAAAAACTGTTTTTT.

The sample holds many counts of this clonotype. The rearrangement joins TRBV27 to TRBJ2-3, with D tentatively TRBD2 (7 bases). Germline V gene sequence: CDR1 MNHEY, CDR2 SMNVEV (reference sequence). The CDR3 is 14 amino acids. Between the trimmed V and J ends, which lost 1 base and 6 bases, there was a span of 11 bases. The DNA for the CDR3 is TGTGCCAGCAGTTTATGGGGGGGCTGGGATACGCAGTATTTT. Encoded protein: CASSLWGGWDTQYF.

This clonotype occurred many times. CDR3 protein: CSARAPRGDYGYTF. The DNA for the CDR3 is TGCAGTGCTAGAGCCCCCAGGGGAGACTATGGCTACACCTTC. The chain carries TRBV20-1 and TRBJ1-2; perhaps TRBD1 as D (6 bases). The CDR3 runs to 14 residues. The V and J ends lost 1 base and 3 bases respectively, with 12 bases between them. From germline, CDR1 is DFQATT and CDR2 SNEGSKA (reference sequence).

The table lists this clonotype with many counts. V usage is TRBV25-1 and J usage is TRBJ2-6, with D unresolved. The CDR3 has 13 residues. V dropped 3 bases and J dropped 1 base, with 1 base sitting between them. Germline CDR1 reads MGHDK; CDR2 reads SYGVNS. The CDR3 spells CASSESGANVLTF. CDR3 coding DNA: TGTGCCAGCAGTGAGTCTGGGGCCAACGTCCTGACTTTC.

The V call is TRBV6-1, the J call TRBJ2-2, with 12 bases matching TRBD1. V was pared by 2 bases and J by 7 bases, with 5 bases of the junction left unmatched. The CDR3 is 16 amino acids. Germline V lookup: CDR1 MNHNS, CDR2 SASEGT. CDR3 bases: TGTGCCAGCAGTGAATCGGGACAGGGGGCCGACGGGGAGCTGTTTTTT. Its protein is CASSESGQGADGELFF.

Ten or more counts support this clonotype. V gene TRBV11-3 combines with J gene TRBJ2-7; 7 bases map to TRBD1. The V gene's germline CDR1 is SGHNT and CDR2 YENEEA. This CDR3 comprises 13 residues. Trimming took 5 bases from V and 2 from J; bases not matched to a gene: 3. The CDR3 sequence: CASSAGTAYEQYF. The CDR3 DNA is TGTGCCAGCAGCGCCGGGACAGCCTACGAGCAGTACTTC.

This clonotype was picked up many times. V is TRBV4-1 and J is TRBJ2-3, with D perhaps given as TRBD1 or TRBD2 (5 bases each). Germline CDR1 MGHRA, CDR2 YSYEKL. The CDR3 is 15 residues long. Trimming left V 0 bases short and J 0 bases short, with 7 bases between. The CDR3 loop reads CASSQDRDSTDTQYF. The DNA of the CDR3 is TGCGCCAGCAGCCAAGACCGGGACAGCACAGATACGCAGTATTTT.

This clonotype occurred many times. The CDR3 is CASSFRIGAEAFF. The CDR3 DNA sequence: TGTGCCAGCAGCTTTAGGATCGGGGCCGAAGCTTTCTTT. The chain recombines TRBV7-9 with TRBJ1-1, with a possible D match to TRBD1 (5 bases). Germline V gene lookup returns CDR1 SEHNR and CDR2 FQNEAQ (reference sequence). V lost 3 bases and J lost 8, with 13 bases in between. The CDR3 runs 13 residues.

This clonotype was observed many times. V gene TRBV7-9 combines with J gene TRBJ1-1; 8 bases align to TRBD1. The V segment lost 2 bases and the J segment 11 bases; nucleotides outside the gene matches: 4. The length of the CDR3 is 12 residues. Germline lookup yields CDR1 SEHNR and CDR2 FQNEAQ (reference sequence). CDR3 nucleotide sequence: TGTGCCAGCAGCTTACAGGACAGGGCTGCTTTCTTT. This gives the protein CASSLQDRAAFF.

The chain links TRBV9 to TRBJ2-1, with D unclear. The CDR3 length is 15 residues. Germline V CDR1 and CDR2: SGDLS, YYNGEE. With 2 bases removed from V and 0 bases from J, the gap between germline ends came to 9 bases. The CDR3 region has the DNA TGTGCCAGCAGCGTTCAAGGGCTCTCCTACAATGAGCAGTTCTTC. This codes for CASSVQGLSYNEQFF.